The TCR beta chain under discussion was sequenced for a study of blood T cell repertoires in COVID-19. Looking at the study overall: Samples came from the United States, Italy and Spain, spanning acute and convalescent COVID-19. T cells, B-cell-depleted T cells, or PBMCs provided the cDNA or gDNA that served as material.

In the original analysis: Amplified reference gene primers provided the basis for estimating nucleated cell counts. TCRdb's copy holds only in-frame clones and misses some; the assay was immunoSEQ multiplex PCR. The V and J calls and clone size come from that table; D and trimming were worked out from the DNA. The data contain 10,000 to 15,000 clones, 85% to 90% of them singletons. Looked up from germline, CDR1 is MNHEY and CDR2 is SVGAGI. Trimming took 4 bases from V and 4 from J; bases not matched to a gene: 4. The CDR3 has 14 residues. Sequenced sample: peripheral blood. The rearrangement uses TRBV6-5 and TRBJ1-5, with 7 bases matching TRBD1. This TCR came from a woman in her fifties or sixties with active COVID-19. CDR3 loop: CASSSTGFNQPQHF. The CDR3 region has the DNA TGTGCCAGCAGTTCGACAGGGTTTAATCAGCCCCAGCATTTT.